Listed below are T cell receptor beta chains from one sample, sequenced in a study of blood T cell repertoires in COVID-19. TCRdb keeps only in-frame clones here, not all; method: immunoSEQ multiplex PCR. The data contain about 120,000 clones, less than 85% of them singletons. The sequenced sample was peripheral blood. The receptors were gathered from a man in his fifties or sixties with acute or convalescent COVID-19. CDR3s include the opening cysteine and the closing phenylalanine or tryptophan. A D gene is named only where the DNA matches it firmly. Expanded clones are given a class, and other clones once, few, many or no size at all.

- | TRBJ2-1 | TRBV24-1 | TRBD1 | TGTGCCACCAGTGTCCGGGACAGCGGTTGCTACAATGAGCAGTTCTTC | CATSVRDSGCYNEQFF
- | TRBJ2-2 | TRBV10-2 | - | TGCGCCAGCTCGGAGAGCACCGGGGAGCTGTTTTTT | CASSESTGELFF
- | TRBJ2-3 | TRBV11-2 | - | TGTGCCAGCACCGCGGCGGGGTTTTTTGGCACAGATACGCAGTATTTT | CASTAAGFFGTDTQYF
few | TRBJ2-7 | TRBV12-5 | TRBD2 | TGTGCTAGTGGTCCTGGGCCCATAGCGGGAGTTACGGAGCAGTACTTC | CASGPGPIAGVTEQYF
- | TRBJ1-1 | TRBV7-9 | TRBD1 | TGTGCCAGCAGCGGACAGGGGAACACTGAAGCTTTCTTT | CASSGQGNTEAFF
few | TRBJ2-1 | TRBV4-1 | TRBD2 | TGCGCCAGCAGCCCCGGGACTAGCGGGATTTATGAGCAGTTCTTC | CASSPGTSGIYEQFF
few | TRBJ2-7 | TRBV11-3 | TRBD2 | TGTGCCAGCGCTCCTAGCGGGGGGGCCCACGAGCAGTACTTC | CASAPSGGAHEQYF
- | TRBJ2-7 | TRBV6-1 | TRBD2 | TGTGCCAGCAGTGAAACTAGCGGGGGGGCCTACGAGCAGTACTTC | CASSETSGGAYEQYF
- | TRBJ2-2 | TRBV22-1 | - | TGTCCTGGGAGCGCACCCGCAGAAGCGGGAGCCATGGCCACCGGGGAGCTGTTTTTT | CPGSAPAEAGAMATGELFF
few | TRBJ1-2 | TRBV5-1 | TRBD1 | TGCGCCAGCAGCTTGGGACAGGGGGCTGGTGGCTACACCTTC | CASSLGQGAGGYTF
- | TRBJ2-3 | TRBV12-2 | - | TGTGCAAGTCGCTTAGGGTCAGGGGGCATCGCAGATACGCAGTATTTT | CASRLGSGGIADTQYF
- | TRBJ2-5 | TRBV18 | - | TGTGCCAGCTCACCCGACTCGGAAGGGGCCCAGTACTTC | CASSPDSEGAQYF
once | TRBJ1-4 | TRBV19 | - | TGTGCCAGTACCCCGGGACACCGCAATGAAAAACTGTTTTTT | CASTPGHRNEKLFF
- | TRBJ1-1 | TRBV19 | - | TGTGCCAGTAGTAAGGAGGGTCTCTTCATGAACACTGAAGCTTTCTTT | CASSKEGLFMNTEAFF
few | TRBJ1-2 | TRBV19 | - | TGTGCCAGTAGTTCCTCCGGGACACACCTGGGTGGCTACACCTTC | CASSSSGTHLGGYTF
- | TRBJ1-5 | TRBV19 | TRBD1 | TGTGCCAGTAGGTGGACAGGAGGCAATCAGCCCCAGCATTTT | CASRWTGGNQPQHF
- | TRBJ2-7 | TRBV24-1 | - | TGTGCCACCAGTGATATAAGGGGCTCAATCTACGAGCAGTACTTC | CATSDIRGSIYEQYF
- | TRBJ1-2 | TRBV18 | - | TGTGCCAGCTCACCCGAAGGGGCGGATGGCTACACCTTC | CASSPEGADGYTF
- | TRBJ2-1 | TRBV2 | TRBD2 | TGTGCCAGCAGCGCCGTGGCGGGAGTGTCCTACAATGAGCAGTTCTTC | CASSAVAGVSYNEQFF
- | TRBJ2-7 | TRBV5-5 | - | TGTGCCAGCAGCTTCGAGAACGGGGTGTACGAGCAGTACTTC | CASSFENGVYEQYF
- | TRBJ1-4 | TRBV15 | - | TGTGCCACCAGCAGAGCGACAGAACCGGGAAAACTGTTTTTT | CATSRATEPGKLFF
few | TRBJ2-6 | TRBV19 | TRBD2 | TGTGCCAGTAGTATTTGGGTAGCGGGAGACCTCGGGGCCAACGTCCTGACTTTC | CASSIWVAGDLGANVLTF
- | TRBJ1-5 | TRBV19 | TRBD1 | TGTGCCAGTTCGAGCACAGGGGGGTTTCAGCCCCAGCATTTT | CASSSTGGFQPQHF
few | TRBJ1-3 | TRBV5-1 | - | TGCGCCAGCAGCCCACTGGGTTGGGGCAGGAACACCATATATTTT | CASSPLGWGRNTIYF
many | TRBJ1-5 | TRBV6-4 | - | TGTGCCAGCAGCCCGGACTTTGTCAATCAGCCCCAGCATTTT | CASSPDFVNQPQHF
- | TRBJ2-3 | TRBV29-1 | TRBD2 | TGCAGCGTTTCCGGGACTAGCGGTTTCACAGATACGCAGTATTTT | CSVSGTSGFTDTQYF